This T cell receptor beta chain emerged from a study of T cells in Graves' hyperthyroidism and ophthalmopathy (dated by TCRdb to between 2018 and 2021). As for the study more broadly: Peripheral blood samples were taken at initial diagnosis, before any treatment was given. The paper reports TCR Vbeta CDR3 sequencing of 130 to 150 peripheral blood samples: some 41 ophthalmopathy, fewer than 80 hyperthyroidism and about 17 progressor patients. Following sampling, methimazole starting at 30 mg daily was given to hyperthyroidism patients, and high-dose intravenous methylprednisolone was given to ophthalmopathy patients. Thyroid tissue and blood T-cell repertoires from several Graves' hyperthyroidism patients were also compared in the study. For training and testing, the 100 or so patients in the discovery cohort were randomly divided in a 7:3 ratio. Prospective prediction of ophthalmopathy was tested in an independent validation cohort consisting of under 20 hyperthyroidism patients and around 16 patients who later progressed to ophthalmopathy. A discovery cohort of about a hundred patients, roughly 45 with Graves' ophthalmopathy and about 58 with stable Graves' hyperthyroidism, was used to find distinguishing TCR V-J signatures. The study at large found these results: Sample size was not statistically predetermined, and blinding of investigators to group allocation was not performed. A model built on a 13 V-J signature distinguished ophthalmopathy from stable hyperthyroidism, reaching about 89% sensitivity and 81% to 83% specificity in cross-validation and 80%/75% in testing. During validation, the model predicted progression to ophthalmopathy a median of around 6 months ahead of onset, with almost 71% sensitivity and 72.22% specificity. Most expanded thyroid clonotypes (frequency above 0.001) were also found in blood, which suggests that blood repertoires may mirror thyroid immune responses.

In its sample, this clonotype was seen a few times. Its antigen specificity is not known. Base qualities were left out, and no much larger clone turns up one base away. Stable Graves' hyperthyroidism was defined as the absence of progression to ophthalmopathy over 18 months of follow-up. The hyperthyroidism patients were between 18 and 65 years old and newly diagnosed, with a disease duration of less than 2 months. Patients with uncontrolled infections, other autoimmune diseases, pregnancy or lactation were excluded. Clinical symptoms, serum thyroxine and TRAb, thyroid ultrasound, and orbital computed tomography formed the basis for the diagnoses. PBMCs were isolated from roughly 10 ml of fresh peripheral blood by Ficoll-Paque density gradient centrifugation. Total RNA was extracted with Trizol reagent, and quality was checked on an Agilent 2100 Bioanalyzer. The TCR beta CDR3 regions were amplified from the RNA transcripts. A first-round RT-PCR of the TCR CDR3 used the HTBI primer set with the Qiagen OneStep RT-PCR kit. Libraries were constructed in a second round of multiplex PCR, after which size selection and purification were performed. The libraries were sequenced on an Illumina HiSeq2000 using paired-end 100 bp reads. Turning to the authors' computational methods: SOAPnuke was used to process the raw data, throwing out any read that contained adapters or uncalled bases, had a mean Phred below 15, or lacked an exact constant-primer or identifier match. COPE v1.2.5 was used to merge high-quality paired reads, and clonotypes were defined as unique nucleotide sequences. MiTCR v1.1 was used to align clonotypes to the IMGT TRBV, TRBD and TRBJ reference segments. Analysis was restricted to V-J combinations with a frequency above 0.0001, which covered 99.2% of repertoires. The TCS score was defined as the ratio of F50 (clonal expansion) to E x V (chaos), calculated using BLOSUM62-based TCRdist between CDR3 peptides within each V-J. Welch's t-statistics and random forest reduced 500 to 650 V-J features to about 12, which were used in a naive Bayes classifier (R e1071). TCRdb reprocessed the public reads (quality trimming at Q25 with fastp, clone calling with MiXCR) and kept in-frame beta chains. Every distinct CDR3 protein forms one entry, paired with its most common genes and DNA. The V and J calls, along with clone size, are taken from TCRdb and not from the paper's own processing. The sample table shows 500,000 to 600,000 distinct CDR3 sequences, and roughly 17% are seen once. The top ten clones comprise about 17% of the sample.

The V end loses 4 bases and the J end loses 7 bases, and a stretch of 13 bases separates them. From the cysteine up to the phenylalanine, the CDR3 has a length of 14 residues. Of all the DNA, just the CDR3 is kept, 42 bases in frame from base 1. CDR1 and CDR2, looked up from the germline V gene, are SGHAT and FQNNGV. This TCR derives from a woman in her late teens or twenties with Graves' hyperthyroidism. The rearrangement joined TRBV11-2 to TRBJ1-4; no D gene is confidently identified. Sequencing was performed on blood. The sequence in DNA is TGTGCCAGCAGCTCGCCCGGAGGTATTGAAAAACTGTTTTTT. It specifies CASSSPGGIEKLFF.